This is a list of T cell receptor beta chains from one sample in a study of Ad26.COV2.S vaccination and SARS-CoV-2 variants. TCRdb keeps only in-frame clones here, not all; method: immunoSEQ multiplex PCR. This table has 380,000 or so clones, about 80% appearing once. The source material was peripheral blood, sampled in a trial of Ad26.COV2.S vaccine versus placebo. These receptors all come from a person aged 18 to 59 who received the Ad26.COV2.S COVID-19 vaccine or a placebo. Each CDR3 is given without its conserved first and last residue.

TRBV9,13,ASSPQDRVNYGYT
TRBV11-1,12,ASSSGRGNTEAF
TRBV11-3,11,ASSHSWRDEQF
TRBV5-6,11,ASSFSQGNEQF
TRBV7-9,15,ASSLFRNLGVNTEAF
TRBV11-3,13,ASSTSGLAGGTQY
TRBV7-2,13,ASSFQGASGTEAF
TRBV24-1,16,ATSDLPSGQGGNWELF
TRBV23-1,14,ASKSSRVLRRYEQY
TRBV12-3/TRBV12-4,10,ATWGTSDGYT
TRBV4-1,14,ASSLPGRQRYNEQF
TRBV11-2,16,ASSSETSWRSGTDTQY
TRBV24-1,11,ATSVTGGTEAF
TRBV13,13,ASSLGLAGDNEQF
TRBV7-2,14,ASSLGGLANTGELF
TRBV19,12,ASSGAGVNTEAF
TRBV6-6,11,AARDGGWSEQY
TRBV5-1,12,ASSLVPRTGELF
TRBV4-1,16,ASSQDLKDRLAKNIQY
TRBV7-2,13,ASSLAGGDTDTQY
TRBV5-4,12,ASSPTGGNEKLF
TRBV7-3,12,ASKTSHSTDTQY
TRBV5-1,11,ASSLSAVEGYT
TRBV11-2,14,ASSSPGVGVWDEQF
TRBV19,10,ASSLGLSRAF